This T cell receptor (beta chain) originates from a study of PD-1 blockade in classical Hodgkin lymphoma. The study, taken as a whole, reports: CD4+ TCR diversity, unlike CD8+, climbed significantly by C4D1.

No patient escaped relapse after autologous stem cell transplantation, and brentuximab vedotin exposure varied. This CDR3 spans 16 amino acids. Unmatched junction bases numbered 6, after V lost 4 bases and J lost 7 bases. CDR1 is MNHEY and CDR2 is SVGAGI in the germline V gene. Clones were sequenced by immunoSEQ multiplex PCR, and TCRdb holds only the in-frame ones, with some missing. This table has about 36,000 clones, approximately 69% appearing once. This clone was seen only once. Antigen specificity is unknown. The TCR sequence derives from a human donor with classical Hodgkin lymphoma. V usage is TRBV6-5 and J usage is TRBJ1-6, with 11 bases matching TRBD1. This sample comprised peripheral blood mononuclear cells (PBMCs), obtained before the second cycle of nivolumab. CDR3 region: CASSLDRDRGNSPLHF. DNA for the CDR3: TGTGCCAGCAGTTTAGACCGGGACAGGGGGAATTCACCCCTCCACTTT.